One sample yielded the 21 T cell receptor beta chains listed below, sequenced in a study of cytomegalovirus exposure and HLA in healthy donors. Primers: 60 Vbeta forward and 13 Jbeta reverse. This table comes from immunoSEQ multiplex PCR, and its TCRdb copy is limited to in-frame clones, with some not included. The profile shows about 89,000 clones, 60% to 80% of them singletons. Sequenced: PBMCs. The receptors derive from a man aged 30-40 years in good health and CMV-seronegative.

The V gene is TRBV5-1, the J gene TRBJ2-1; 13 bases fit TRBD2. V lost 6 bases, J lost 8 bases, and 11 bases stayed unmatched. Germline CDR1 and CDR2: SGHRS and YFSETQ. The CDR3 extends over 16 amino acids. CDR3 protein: CASTSITSGRAYEQFF. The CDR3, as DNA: TGCGCCAGCACCTCGATTACTAGCGGGAGGGCCTATGAGCAGTTCTTC.

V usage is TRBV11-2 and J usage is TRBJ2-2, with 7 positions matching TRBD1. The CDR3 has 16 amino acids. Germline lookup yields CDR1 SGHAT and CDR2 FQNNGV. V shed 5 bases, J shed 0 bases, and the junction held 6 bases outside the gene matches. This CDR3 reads CASSEQQGPNTGELFF. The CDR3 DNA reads TGTGCCAGCAGCGAACAACAGGGGCCGAACACCGGGGAGCTGTTTTTT. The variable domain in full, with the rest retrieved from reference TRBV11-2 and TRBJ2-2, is EAGVAQSPRYKIIEKRQSVAFWCNPISGHATLYWYQQILGQGPKLLIQFQNNGVVDDSQLPKDRFSAERLKGVDSTLKIQPAKLEDSAVYLCASSEQQGPNTGELFFGEGSRLTVL.

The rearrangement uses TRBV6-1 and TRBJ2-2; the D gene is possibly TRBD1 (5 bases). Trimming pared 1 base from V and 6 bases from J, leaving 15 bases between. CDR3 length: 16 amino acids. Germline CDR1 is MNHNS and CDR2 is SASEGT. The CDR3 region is CASSEEPTQGSGELFF. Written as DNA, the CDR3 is TGTGCCAGCAGTGAAGAGCCTACTCAGGGTTCCGGGGAGCTGTTTTTT.

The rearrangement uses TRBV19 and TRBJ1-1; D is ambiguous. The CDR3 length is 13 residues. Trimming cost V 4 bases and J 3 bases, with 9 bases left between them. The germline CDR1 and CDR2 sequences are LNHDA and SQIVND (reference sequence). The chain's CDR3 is CASSRERDTEAFF. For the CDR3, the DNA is TGTGCCAGTAGTAGGGAGAGAGACACTGAAGCTTTCTTT.

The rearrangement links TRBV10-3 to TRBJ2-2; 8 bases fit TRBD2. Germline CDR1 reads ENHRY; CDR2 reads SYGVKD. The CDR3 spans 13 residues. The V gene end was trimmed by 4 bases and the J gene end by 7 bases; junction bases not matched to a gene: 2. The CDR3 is CAISAGTSGELFF. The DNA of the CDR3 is TGTGCCATCAGTGCCGGGACTAGCGGGGAGCTGTTTTTT.

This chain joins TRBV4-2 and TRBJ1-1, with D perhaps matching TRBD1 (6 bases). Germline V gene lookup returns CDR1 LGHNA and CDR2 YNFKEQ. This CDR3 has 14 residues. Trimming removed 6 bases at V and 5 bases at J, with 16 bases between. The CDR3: CASSSYRAGTEAFF. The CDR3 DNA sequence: TGTGCCAGCAGTTCGTACAGGGCTGGAACTGAAGCTTTCTTT.

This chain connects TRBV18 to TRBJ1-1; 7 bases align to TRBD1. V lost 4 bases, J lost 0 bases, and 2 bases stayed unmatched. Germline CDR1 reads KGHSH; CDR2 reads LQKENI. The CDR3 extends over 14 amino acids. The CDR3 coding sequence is TGTGCCAGCTCACAGGGACAGTTGAACACTGAAGCTTTCTTT. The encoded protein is CASSQGQLNTEAFF.

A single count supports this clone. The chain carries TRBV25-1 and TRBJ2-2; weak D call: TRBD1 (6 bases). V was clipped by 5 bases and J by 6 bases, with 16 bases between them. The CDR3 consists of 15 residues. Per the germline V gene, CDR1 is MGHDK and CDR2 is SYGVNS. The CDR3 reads CASSNPEQGAGELFF. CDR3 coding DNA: TGTGCCAGCAGTAACCCGGAACAGGGCGCCGGGGAGCTGTTTTTT.

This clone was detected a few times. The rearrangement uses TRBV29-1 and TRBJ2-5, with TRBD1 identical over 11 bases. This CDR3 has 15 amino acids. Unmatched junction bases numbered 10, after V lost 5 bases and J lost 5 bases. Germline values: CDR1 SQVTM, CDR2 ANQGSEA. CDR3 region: CSVNRGQGAGETQYF. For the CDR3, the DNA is TGCAGCGTTAACAGAGGACAGGGGGCCGGTGAGACCCAGTACTTC. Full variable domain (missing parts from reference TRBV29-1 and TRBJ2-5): SAVISQKPSRDICQRGTSLTIQCQVDSQVTMMFWYRQQPGQSLTLIATANQGSEATYESGFVIDKFPISRPNLTFSTLTVSNMSPEDSSIYLCSVNRGQGAGETQYFGPGTRLLVL.

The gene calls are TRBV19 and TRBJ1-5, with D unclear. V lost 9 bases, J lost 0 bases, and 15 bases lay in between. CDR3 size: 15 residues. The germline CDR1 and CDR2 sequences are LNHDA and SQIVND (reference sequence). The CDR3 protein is CASAPRGYSNQPQHF. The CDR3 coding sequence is TGTGCCAGCGCCCCGCGGGGATATAGCAATCAGCCCCAGCATTTT.

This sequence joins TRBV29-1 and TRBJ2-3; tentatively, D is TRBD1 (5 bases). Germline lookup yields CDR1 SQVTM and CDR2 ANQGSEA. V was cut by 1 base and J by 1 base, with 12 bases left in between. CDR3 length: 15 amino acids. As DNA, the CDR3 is TGCAGCGTTGAAGGCCGCAGGGTTGGCACAGATACGCAGTATTTT. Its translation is CSVEGRRVGTDTQYF.

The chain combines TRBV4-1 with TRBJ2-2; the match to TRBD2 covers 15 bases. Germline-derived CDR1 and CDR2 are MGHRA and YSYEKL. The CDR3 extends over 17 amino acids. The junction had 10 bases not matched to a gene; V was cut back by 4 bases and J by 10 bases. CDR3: CASSPLGTSGGKEELFF. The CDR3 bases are TGCGCCAGCAGCCCCCTTGGGACTAGCGGGGGGAAGGAGGAGCTGTTTTTT.

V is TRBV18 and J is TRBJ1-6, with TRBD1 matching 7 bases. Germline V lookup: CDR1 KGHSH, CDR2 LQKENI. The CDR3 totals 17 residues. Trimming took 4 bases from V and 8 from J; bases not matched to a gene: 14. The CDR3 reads CASSLSRSRDRDSPLHF. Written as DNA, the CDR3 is TGTGCCAGCTCACTTTCCAGGTCAAGGGACAGAGATTCACCCCTCCACTTT.

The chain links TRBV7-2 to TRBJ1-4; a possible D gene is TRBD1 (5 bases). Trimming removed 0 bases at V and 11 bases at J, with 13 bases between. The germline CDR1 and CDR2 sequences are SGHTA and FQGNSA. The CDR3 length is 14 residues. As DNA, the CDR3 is TGTGCCAGCAGCTTAGCGGCAGGGTCAGATAAACTGTTTTTT. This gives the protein CASSLAAGSDKLFF.

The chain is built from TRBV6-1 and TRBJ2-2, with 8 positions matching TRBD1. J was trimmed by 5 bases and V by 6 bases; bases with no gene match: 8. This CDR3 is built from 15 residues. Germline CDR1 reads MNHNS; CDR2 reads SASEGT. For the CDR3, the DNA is TGTGCCAGCAGGAGACAGGGGACTGGGACCGGGGAGCTGTTTTTT. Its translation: CASRRQGTGTGELFF.

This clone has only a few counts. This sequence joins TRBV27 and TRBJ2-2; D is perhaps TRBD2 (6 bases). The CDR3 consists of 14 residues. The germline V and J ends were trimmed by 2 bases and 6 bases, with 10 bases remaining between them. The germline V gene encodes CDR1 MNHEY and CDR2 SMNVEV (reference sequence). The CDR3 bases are TGTGCCAGCAGTTTAACGGGAGCTGCCGGGGAGCTGTTTTTT. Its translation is CASSLTGAAGELFF.

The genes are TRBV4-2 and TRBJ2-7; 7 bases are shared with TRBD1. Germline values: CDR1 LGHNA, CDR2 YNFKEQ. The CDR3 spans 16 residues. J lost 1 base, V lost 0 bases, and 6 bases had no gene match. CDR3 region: CASSQDRTGNSYEQYF. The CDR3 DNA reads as TGTGCCAGCAGCCAAGATCGGACAGGCAATTCCTACGAGCAGTACTTC.

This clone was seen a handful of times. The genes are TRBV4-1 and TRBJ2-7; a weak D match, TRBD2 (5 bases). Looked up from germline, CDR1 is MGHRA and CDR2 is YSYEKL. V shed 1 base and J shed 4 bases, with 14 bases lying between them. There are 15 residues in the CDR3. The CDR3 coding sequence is TGCGCCAGCAGCCAAGTGCTAGCTGAGAGATACGAGCAGTACTTC. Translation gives CASSQVLAERYEQYF.

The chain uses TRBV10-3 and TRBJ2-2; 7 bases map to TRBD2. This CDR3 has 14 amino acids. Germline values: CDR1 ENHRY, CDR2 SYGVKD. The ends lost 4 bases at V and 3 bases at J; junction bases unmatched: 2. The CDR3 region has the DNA TGTGCCATCAGTGGACGGGAGGACACCGGGGAGCTGTTTTTT. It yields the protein CAISGREDTGELFF.

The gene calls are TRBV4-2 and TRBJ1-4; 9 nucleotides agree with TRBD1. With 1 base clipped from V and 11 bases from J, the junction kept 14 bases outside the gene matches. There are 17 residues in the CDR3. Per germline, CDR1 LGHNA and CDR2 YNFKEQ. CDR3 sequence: CASSQAVPGQGGEKLFF. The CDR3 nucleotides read TGTGCCAGCAGCCAAGCCGTTCCGGGACAGGGAGGAGAGAAACTGTTTTTT.

CDR3 in amino acids: CASSLLMNTEAFF. The CDR3 nucleotides read TGTGCCAGCAGTCTTCTAATGAACACTGAAGCTTTCTTT. This chain connects TRBV2 to TRBJ1-1; unclear D gene. Germline V gene sequence: CDR1 SNHLY, CDR2 FYNNEI. The V and J ends lost 5 bases and 0 bases respectively, with 7 bases between them. The CDR3 consists of 13 residues.